This T cell receptor beta chain was retrieved from a study of blood T cell repertoires in COVID-19. Whole-study context: Whether acute or convalescent, the COVID-19 samples came from the United States, Italy and Spain.

Study members were between about 18 and 100 years old and lived in 24 US regions. Recovery meant two consecutive negative NP/OP PCR tests, professional clearance, or resolved symptoms. Clones were sequenced by immunoSEQ multiplex PCR, and TCRdb holds only the in-frame ones, with some missing. In the table there are 120,000 or so clones, 84% of which are singletons. Germline trimming cut 3 bases from V and 5 bases from J; bases unmatched to any gene: 7. The V gene's germline CDR1 is SGHRS and CDR2 YFSETQ. The CDR3 loop spans 16 amino acids. The chain couples TRBV5-1 to TRBJ2-1, with 11 nucleotides matching TRBD2. This sequence was found in a woman aged 25 to 39 who had recovered from COVID-19. Input material: PBMCs or T cells enriched from blood (not recorded which). The CDR3 is CASSSQPGLADNEQFF. CDR3 nucleotides: TGCGCCAGCAGCTCGCAACCGGGACTAGCGGACAATGAGCAGTTCTTC. The full variable domain, its missing parts supplied by reference TRBV5-1 and TRBJ2-1, is KAGVTQTPRYLIKTRGQQVTLSCSPISGHRSVSWYQQTPGQGLQFLFEYFSETQRNKGNFPGRFSGRQFSNSRSEMNVSTLELGDSALYLCASSSQPGLADNEQFFGPGTRLTVL.